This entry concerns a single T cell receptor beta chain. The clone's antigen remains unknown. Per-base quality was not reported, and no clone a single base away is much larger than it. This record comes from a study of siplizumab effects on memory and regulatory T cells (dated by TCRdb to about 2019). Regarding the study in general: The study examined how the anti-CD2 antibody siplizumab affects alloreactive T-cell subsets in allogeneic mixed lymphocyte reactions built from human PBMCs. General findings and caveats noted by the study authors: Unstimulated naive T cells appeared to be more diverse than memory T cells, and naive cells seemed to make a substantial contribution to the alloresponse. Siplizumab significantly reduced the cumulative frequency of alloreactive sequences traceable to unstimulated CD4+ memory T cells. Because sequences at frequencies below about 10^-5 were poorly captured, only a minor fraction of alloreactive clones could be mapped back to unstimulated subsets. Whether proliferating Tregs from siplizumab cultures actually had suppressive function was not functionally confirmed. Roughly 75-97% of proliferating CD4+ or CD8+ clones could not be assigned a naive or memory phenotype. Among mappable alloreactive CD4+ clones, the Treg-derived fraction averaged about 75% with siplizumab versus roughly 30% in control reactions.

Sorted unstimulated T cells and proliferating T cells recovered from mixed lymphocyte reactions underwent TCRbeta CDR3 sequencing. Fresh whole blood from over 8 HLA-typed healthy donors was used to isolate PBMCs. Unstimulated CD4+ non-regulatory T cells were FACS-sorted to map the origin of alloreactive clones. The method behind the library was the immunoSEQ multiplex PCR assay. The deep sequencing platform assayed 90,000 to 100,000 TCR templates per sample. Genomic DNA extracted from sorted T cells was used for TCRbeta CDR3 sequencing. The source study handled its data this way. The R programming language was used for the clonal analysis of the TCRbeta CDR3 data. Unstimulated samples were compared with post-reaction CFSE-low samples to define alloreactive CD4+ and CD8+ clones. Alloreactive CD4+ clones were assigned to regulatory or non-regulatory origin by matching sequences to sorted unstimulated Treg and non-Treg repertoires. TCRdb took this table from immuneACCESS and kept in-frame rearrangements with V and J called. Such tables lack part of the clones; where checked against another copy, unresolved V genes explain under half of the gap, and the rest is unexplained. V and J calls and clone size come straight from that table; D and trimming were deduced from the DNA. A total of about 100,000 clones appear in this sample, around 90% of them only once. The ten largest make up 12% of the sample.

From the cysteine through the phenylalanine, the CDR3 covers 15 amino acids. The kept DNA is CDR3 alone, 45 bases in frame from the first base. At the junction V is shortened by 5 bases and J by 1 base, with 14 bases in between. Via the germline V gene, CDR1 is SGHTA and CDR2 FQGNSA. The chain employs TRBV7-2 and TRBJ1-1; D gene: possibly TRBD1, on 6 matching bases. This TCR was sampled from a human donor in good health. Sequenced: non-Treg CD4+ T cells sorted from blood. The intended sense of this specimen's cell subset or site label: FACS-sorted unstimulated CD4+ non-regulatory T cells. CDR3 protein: CASSPRQAGNTEAFF. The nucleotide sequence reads TGTGCCAGCAGCCCCAGACAGGCCGGGAACACTGAAGCTTTCTTT.